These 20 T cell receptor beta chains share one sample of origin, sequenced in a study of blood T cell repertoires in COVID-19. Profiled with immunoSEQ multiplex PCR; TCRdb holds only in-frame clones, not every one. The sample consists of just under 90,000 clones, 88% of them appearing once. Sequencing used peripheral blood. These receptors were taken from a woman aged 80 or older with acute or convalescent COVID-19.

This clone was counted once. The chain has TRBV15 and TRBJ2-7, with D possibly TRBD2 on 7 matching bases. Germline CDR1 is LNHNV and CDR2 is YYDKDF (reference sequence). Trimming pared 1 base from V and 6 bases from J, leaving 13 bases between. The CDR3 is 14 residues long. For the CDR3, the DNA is TGTGCCACCAGCAGAGGGTTCGGGGGGCCCGAGCAGTACTTC. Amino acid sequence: CATSRGFGGPEQYF.

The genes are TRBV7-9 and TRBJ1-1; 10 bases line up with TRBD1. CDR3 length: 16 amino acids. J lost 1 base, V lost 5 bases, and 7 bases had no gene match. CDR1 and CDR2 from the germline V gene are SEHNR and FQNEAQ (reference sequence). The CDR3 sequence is CASSRDRGLPNTEAFF. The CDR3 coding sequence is TGTGCCAGCAGCCGGGACAGGGGCCTCCCGAACACTGAAGCTTTCTTT.

This CDR3 reads CASSLRQFSFQETQYF. The DNA for the CDR3 is TGCGCCAGCAGCTTGAGACAGTTTAGCTTTCAAGAGACCCAGTACTTC. The V and J genes are TRBV5-1 and TRBJ2-5; D possibly corresponds to TRBD1 (5 bases). This CDR3 spans 16 amino acids. V shed 1 base and J shed 2 bases, with 15 bases lying between them. Germline V gene data show CDR1 as SGHRS and CDR2 as YFSETQ.

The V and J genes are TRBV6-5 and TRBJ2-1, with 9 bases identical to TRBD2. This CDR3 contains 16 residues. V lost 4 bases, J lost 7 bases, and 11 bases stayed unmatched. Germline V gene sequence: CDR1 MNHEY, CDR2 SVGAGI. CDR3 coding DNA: TGTGCCAGCAGTTCCCTGGGAGCGGGAGGTTTTAATGAGCAGTTCTTC. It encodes CASSSLGAGGFNEQFF.

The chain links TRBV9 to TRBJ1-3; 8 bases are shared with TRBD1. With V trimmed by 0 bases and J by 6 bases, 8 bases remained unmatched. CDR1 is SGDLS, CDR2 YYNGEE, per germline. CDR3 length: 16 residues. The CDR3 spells CASSVEDREPLNTIYF. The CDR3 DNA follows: TGTGCCAGCAGCGTAGAGGACAGGGAGCCCCTAAACACCATATATTTT.

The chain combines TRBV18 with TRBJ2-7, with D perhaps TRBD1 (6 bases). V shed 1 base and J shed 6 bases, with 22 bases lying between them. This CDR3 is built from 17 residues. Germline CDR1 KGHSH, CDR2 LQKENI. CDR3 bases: TGTGCCAGCTCACCACTGGGGGCAGGAACCATACCCCCCGAGCAGTACTTC. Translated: CASSPLGAGTIPPEQYF. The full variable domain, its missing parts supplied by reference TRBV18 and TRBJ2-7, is NAGVMQNPRHLVRRRGQEARLRCSPMKGHSHVYWYRQLPEEGLKFMVYLQKENIIDESGMPKERFSAEFPKEGPSILRIQQVVRGDSAAYFCASSPLGAGTIPPEQYFGPGTRLTVT.

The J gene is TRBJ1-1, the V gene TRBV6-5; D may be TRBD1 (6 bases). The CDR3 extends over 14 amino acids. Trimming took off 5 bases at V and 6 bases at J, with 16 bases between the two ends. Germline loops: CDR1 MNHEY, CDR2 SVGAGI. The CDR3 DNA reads TGTGCCAGCAGTACCTCCGGGACACGGCCTGAAGCTTTCTTT. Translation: CASSTSGTRPEAFF.

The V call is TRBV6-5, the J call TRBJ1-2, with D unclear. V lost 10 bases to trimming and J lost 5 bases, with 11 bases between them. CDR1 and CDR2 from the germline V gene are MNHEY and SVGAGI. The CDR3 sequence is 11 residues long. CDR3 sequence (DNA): TGTGCCACCAAGGAGATTTATGGCTACACCTTC. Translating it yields CATKEIYGYTF.

The CDR3: CASSPWGQASNEQFF. CDR3 DNA: TGTGCCAGCAGCCCATGGGGACAGGCAAGCAATGAGCAGTTCTTC. The rearrangement joins TRBV7-2 to TRBJ2-1; 8 bases are a match to TRBD1. Germline V CDR1 and CDR2: SGHTA, FQGNSA. The ends lost 5 bases at V and 6 bases at J; junction bases unmatched: 9. This CDR3 contains 15 residues. Full variable domain (remainder filled in from reference TRBV7-2 and TRBJ2-1): GAGVSQSPSNKVTEKGKDVELRCDPISGHTALYWYRQSLGQGLEFLIYFQGNSAPDKSGLPSDRFSAERTGGSVSTLTIQRTQQEDSAVYLCASSPWGQASNEQFFGPGTRLTVL.

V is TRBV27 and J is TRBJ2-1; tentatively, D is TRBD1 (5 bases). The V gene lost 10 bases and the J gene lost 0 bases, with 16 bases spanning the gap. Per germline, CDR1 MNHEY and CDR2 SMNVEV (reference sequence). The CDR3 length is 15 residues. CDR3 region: CATYSQGSSYNEQFF. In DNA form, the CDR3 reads TGTGCCACTTACTCGCAGGGCAGCTCCTACAATGAGCAGTTCTTC.

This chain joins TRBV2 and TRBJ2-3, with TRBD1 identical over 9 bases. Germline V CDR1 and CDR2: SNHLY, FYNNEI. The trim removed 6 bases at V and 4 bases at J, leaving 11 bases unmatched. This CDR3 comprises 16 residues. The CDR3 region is CASRKTGTGFPDTQYF. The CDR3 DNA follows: TGTGCCAGCAGGAAGACCGGGACAGGGTTCCCAGATACGCAGTATTTT. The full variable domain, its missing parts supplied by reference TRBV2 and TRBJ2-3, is EPEVTQTPSHQVTQMGQEVILRCVPISNHLYFYWYRQILGQKVEFLVSFYNNEISEKSEIFDDQFSVERPDGSNFTLKIRSTKLEDSAMYFCASRKTGTGFPDTQYFGPGTRLTVL.

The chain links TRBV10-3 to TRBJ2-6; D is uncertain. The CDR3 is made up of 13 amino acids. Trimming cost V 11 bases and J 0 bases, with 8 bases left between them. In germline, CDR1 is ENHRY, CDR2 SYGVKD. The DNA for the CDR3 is TGTGCCTGTAGTAGCTCTGGGGCCAACGTCCTGACTTTC. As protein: CACSSSGANVLTF.

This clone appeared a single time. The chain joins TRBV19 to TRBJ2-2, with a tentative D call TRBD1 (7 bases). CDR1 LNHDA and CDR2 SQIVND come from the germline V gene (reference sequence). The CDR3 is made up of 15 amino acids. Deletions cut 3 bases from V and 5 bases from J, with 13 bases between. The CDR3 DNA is TGTGCCAGTAGTATCCCCCAGGGGGGTACCGGGGAGCTGTTTTTT. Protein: CASSIPQGGTGELFF.

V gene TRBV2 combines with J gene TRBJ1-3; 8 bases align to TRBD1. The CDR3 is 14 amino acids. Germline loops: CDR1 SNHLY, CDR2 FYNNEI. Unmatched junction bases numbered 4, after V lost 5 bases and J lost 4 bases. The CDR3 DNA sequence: TGTGCCAGCAGTATTGACAGGGGAGGAAACACCATATATTTT. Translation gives CASSIDRGGNTIYF.

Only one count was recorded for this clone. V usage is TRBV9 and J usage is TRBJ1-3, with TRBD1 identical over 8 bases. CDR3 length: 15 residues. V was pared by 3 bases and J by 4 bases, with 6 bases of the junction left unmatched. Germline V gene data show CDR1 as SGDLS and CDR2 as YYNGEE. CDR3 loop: CASSAQTGVGNTIYF. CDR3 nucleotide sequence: TGTGCCAGCAGCGCCCAGACAGGGGTCGGAAACACCATATATTTT.

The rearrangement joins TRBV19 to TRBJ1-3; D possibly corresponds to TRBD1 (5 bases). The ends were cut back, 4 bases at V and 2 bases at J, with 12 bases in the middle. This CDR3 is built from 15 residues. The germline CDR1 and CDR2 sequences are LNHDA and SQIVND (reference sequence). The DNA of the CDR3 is TGTGCCAGTAGTAACGCAGGGTTTGCTGGAAACACCATATATTTT. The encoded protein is CASSNAGFAGNTIYF.

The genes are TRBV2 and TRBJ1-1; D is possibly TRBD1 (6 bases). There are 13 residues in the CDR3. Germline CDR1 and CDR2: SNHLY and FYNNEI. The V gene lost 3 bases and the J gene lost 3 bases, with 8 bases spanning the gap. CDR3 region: CASSDSGDTEAFF. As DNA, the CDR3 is TGTGCCAGCAGTGATTCAGGGGACACTGAAGCTTTCTTT.

CDR3 amino acids: CASGRETSGKVNEQFF. The DNA of the CDR3 is TGTGCCAGCGGCCGGGAGACTAGCGGGAAGGTTAATGAGCAGTTCTTC. The chain uses TRBV28 and TRBJ2-1; TRBD2 matches 11 bases. CDR1 is MDHEN, CDR2 SYDVKM, per germline. The ends lost 8 bases at V and 7 bases at J; junction bases unmatched: 13. This CDR3 is built from 16 residues.

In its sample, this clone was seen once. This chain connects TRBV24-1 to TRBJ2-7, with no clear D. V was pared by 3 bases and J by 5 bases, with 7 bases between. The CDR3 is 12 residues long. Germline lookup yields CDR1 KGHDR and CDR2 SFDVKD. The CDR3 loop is CATSDNSHEQYF. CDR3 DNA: TGTGCCACCAGTGATAATAGCCACGAGCAGTACTTC.

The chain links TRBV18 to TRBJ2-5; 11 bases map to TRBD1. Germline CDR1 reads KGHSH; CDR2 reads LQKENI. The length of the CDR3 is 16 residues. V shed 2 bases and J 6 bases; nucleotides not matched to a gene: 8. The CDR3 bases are TGTGCCAGCTCACCATGGACAGGGGGCCCTCTGAAGACCCAGTACTTC. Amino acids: CASSPWTGGPLKTQYF.